The T cell receptor beta chain under discussion was sequenced for a study of blood T cell repertoires in COVID-19. Study in general: The samples span acute and convalescent COVID-19 from the United States, Italy and Spain. PBMCs, B-cell-depleted T cells, or T cells were the source of the cDNA or gDNA that made up the material.

In its sample, this clone was seen once. Authors' processing steps: Amplifying reference gene primers gave estimates of nucleated cell counts. The protocol was immunoSEQ multiplex PCR, while the TCRdb copy is restricted to in-frame clones and leaves out a portion. V and J calls and clone size come straight from that table; D and trimming were deduced from the DNA. The sample lists under 200,000 clones; about 74% were seen once. This TCR came from a man in his fifties or sixties with acute or convalescent COVID-19. The sample consisted of peripheral blood.

CDR3 sequence: CAWTRDSMNTEAFF. The CDR3 DNA sequence: TGTGCCTGGACCCGGGACAGTATGAACACTGAAGCTTTCTTT. The rearrangement uses TRBV30 and TRBJ1-1, with 7 bases that match TRBD1. Per germline, CDR1 GTSNPN and CDR2 SVGIG (reference sequence). V shed 4 bases, J shed 0 bases, and the junction held 5 bases outside the gene matches. CDR3 length: 14 amino acids.